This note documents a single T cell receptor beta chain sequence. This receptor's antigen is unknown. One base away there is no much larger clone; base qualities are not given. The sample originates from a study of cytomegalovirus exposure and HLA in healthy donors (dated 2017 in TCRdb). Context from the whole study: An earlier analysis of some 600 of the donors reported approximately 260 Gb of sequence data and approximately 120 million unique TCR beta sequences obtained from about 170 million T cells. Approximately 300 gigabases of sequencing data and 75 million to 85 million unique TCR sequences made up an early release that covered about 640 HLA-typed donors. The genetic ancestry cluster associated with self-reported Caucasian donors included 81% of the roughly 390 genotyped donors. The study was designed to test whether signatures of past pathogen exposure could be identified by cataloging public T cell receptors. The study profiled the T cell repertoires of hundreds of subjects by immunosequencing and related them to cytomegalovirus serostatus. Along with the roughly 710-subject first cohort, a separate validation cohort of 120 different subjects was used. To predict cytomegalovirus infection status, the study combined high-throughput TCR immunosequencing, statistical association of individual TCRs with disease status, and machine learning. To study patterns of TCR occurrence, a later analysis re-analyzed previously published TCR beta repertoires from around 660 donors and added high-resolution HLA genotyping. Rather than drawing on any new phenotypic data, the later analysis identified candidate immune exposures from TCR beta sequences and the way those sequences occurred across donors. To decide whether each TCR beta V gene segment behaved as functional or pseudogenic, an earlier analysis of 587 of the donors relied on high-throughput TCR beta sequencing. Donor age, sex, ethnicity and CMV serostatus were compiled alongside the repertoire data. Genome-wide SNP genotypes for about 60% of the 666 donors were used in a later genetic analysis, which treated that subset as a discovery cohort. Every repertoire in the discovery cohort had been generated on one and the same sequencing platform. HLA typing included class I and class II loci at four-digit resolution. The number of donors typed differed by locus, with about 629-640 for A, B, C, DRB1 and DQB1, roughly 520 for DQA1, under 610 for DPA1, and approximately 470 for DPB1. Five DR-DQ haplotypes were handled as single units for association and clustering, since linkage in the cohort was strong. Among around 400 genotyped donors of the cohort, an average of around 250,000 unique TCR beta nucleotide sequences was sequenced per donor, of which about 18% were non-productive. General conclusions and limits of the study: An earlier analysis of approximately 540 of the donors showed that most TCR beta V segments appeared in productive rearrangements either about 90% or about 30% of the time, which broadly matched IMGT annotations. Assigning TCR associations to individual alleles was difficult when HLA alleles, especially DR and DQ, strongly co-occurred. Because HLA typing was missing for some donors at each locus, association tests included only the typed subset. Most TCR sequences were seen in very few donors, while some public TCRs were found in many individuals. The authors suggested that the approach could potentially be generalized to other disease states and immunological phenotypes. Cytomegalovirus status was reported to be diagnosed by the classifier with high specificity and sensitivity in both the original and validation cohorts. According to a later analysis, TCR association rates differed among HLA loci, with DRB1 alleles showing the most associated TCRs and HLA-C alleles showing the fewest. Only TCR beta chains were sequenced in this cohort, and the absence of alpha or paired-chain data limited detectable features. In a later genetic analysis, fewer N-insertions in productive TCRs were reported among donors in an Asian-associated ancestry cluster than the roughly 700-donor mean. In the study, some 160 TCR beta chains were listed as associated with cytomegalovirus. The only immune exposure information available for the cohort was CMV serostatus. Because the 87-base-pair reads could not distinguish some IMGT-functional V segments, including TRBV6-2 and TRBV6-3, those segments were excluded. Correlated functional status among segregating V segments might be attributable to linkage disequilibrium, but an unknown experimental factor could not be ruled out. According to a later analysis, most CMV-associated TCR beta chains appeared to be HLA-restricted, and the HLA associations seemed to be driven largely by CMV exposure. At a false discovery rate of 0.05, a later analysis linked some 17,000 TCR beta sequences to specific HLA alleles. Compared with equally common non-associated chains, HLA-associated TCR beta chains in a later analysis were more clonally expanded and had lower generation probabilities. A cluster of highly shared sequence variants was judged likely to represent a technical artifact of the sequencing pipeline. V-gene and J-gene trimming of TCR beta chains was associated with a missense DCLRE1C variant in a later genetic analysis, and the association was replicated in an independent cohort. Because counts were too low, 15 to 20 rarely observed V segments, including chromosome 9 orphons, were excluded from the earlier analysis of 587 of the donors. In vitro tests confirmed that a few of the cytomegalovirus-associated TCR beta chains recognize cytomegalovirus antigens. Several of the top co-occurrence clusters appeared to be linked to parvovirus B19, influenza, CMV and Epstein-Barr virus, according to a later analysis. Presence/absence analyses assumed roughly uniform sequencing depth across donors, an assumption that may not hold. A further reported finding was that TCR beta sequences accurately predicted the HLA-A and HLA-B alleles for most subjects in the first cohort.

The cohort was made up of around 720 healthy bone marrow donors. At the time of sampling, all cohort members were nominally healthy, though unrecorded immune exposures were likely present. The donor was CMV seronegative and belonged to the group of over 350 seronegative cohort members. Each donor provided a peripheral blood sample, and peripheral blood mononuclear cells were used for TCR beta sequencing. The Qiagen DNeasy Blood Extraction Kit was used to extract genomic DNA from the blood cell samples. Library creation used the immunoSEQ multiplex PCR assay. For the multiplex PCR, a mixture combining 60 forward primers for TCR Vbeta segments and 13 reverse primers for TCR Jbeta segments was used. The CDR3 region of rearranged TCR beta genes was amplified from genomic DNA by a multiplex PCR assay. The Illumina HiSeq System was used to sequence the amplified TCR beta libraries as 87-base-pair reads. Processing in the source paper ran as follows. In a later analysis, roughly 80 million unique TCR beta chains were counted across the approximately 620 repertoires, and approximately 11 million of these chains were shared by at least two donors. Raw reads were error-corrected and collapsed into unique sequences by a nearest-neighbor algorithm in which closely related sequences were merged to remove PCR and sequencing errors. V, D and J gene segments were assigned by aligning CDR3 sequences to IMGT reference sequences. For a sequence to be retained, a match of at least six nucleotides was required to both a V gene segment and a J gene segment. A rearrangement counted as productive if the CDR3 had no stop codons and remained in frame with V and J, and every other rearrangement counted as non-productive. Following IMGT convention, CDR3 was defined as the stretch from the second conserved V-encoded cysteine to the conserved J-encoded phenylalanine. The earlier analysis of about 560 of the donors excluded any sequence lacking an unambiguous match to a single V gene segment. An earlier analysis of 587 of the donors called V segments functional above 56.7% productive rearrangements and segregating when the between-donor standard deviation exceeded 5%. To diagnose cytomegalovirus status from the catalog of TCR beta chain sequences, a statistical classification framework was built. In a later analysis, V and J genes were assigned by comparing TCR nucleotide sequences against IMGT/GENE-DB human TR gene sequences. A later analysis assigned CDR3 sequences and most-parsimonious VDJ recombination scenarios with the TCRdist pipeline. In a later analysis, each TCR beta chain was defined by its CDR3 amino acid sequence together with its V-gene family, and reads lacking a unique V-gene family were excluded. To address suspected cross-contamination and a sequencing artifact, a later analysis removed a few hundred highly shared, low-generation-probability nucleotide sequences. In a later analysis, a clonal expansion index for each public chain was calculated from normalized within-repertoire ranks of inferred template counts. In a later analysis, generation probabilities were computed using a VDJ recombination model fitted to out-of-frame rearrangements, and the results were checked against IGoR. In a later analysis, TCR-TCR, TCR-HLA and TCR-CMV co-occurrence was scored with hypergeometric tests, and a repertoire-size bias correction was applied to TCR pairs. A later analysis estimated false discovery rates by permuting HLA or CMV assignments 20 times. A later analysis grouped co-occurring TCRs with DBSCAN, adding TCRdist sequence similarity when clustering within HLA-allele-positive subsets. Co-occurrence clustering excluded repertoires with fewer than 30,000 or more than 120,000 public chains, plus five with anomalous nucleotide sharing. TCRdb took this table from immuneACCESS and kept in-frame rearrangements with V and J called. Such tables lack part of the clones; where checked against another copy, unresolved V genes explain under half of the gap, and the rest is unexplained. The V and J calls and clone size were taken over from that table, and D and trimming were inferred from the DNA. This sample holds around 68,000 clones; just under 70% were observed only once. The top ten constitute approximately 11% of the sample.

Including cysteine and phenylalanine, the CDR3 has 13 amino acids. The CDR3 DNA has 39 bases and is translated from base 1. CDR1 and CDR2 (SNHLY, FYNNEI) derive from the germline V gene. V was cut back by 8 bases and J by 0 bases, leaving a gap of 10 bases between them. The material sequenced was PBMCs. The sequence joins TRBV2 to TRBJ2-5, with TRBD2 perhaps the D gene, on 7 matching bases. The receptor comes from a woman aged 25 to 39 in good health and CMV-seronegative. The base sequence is TGTGCCAGCGGGGGGGCGTACCAAGAGACCCAGTACTTC. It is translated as CASGGAYQETQYF.